The 18 T cell receptor beta chains reported below all come from one sample, sequenced in a study of blood T cell repertoires in COVID-19. Data came from immunoSEQ multiplex PCR; TCRdb stores just in-frame clones and leaves some out. Among more than 100,000 clones, approximately 80% were seen once, and the ten largest hold about 8.4%. Sequencing used peripheral blood. The receptors shown here come from a woman aged 60 to 75 with active or convalescent COVID-19.

V is TRBV19 and J is TRBJ1-2; D is possibly TRBD1 (5 bases). The CDR3 covers 14 residues. Trimming removed 3 bases from V and 0 bases from J, with 8 bases in between. Germline V CDR1 and CDR2: LNHDA, SQIVND (reference sequence). The CDR3 region is CASSMARANYGYTF. CDR3 in DNA: TGTGCCAGTAGTATGGCCAGGGCTAACTATGGCTACACCTTC. Based on the CDR3 plus reference TRBV19 and TRBJ1-2, the full variable domain is DGGITQSPKYLFRKEGQNVTLSCEQNLNHDAMYWYRQDPGQGLRLIYYSQIVNDFQKGDIAEGYSVSREKKESFPLTVTSAQKNPTAFYLCASSMARANYGYTFGSGTRLTVV.

The chain couples TRBV18 to TRBJ2-7; D call uncertain. CDR1 and CDR2 from the germline V gene are KGHSH and LQKENI. The CDR3 has 13 residues. Deletions cut 4 bases from V and 0 bases from J, with 7 bases between. CDR3 nucleotide sequence: TGTGCCAGCTCACTCCCCAGCTCCTACGAGCAGTACGTC. Amino acids: CASSLPSSYEQYV.

This chain links TRBV29-1 with TRBJ2-6; weak D call: TRBD1 (6 bases). Trimming took off 4 bases at V and 4 bases at J, with 11 bases between the two ends. The CDR3 is 14 residues long. Germline CDR1 reads SQVTM; CDR2 reads ANQGSEA. CDR3 residues: CSVAGAVGANVLTF. For the CDR3, the DNA is TGCAGCGTTGCAGGGGCTGTGGGGGCCAACGTCCTGACTTTC.

J is TRBJ1-1 and V is TRBV19, with 10 bases matching TRBD1. There are 15 residues in the CDR3. The germline V gene has CDR1 LNHDA and CDR2 SQIVND (reference sequence). V shed 5 bases, J shed 1 base, and the junction held 4 bases outside the gene matches. The CDR3 reads CASSPWTGGNTEAFF. The CDR3 DNA follows: TGTGCCAGTAGTCCCTGGACAGGGGGGAACACTGAAGCTTTCTTT.

The table lists this clone with a count of one. V gene TRBV7-2 combines with J gene TRBJ1-2; 8 bases match TRBD1. Germline CDR1 reads SGHTA; CDR2 reads FQGNSA. V lost 0 bases, J lost 7 bases, and 4 bases stayed unmatched. CDR3 length: 14 amino acids. CDR3 sequence (DNA): TGTGCCAGCAGCTTAGCGGACAGGGCGGGTGGCTACACCTTC. It codes for CASSLADRAGGYTF.

The chain is built from TRBV3-1 (or the pseudogene TRBV3-2) and TRBJ1-6; 7 nucleotides match TRBD1. The CDR3 has 17 residues. The ends lost 1 base at V and 4 bases at J; junction bases unmatched: 7. CDR1 is LGHDT, CDR2 YNNKEL, per germline (reference sequence). Here the CDR3 reads CASSQGGGRRYNSPLHF. CDR3 bases: TGTGCCAGCAGCCAAGGAGGGGGCCGCAGATATAATTCACCCCTCCACTTT.

This chain connects TRBV2 to TRBJ1-1; TRBD1 aligns across 9 bases. This CDR3 contains 14 residues. CDR1 and CDR2 from the germline V gene are SNHLY and FYNNEI. V shed 7 bases and J 3 bases; nucleotides not matched to a gene: 6. The CDR3 spells CASNPQGADTEAFF. The CDR3 nucleotides read TGTGCCAGCAACCCACAGGGGGCGGACACTGAAGCTTTCTTT.

This chain links TRBV19 with TRBJ2-5; TRBD2 matches at 10 bases. CDR3 length: 18 amino acids. Trimming cost V 3 bases and J 1 base; bases outside gene matches: 11. Germline V gene sequence: CDR1 LNHDA, CDR2 SQIVND (reference sequence). Written as DNA, the CDR3 is TGTGCCAGTAGTATCATGGCTAGCGGGAGTAGATCCCAAGAGACCCAGTACTTC. Amino acid sequence: CASSIMASGSRSQETQYF. The full variable domain, with the rest looked up from reference TRBV19 and TRBJ2-5, is DGGITQSPKYLFRKEGQNVTLSCEQNLNHDAMYWYRQDPGQGLRLIYYSQIVNDFQKGDIAEGYSVSREKKESFPLTVTSAQKNPTAFYLCASSIMASGSRSQETQYFGPGTRLLVL.

The chain joins TRBV27 to TRBJ2-2, with 13 bases lining up with TRBD2. The CDR3 runs to 17 residues. Trimming took 5 bases from V and 3 from J; bases not matched to a gene: 6. Germline CDR1 MNHEY, CDR2 SMNVEV (reference sequence). The CDR3 DNA sequence: TGTGCCAGCAGTCTCGGACTAGCGGGGGTCCACACCGGGGAGCTGTTTTTT. Translation: CASSLGLAGVHTGELFF.

This chain joins TRBV25-1 and TRBJ2-3; 16 nucleotides match TRBD2. After removal of 6 bases from V and 5 bases from J, the junction contained 8 bases not matched to a gene. Per the germline V gene, CDR1 is MGHDK and CDR2 is SYGVNS. The CDR3 spans 17 residues. CDR3 nucleotides: TGTGCCAGCAGGCCGGGACTAGCGGGGGGGCATGGAGATACGCAGTATTTT. Translating gives CASRPGLAGGHGDTQYF.

This clone was seen a few times. The J gene is TRBJ1-1, the V gene TRBV10-1; TRBD1 is a possible D gene (5 bases). Germline CDR1 WNHNN, CDR2 SYGVQD (reference sequence). This CDR3 region has 12 residues. V was shortened by 8 bases and J by 2 bases, with 9 bases between the two germline ends. CDR3 sequence (DNA): TGCGCCAGCGGGACTGATAACACTGAAGCTTTCTTT. Protein product: CASGTDNTEAFF.

The chain is built from TRBV13 and TRBJ1-2; TRBD1 might be the D (6 bases). The V end lost 1 base, the J end lost 8 bases, and 23 bases lay between the germline ends. This CDR3 spans 17 amino acids. Germline V gene lookup returns CDR1 PRHDT and CDR2 FYEKMQ (reference sequence). DNA for the CDR3: TGTGCCAGCAGCTTAGAAACCCCCACAGGGTTATCCTCCGGCTACACCTTC. Protein product: CASSLETPTGLSSGYTF.

This rearrangement joins TRBV19 to TRBJ2-2; TRBD2 agrees at 7 bases. Germline CDR1 is LNHDA and CDR2 is SQIVND (reference sequence). With 3 bases clipped from V and 2 bases from J, the junction kept 6 bases outside the gene matches. The CDR3 is made up of 16 amino acids. DNA for the CDR3: TGTGCCAGTAGTATTTACGGGAGGACAAACACCGGGGAGCTGTTTTTT. This encodes CASSIYGRTNTGELFF.

This clone was observed a single time. The rearrangement links TRBV11-2 to TRBJ2-2, with 9 nucleotides matching TRBD1. Germline V CDR1 and CDR2: SGHAT, FQNNGV. Trimming took 2 bases from V and 6 from J; bases not matched to a gene: 13. The CDR3 is made up of 18 amino acids. The CDR3 DNA reads TGTGCCAGCAGCTTATTTGGCGGGACAGGGCGGTTTTCCGGGGAGCTGTTTTTT. Amino acids: CASSLFGGTGRFSGELFF.

The CDR3 protein is CASSTLTENYGYTF. CDR3 coding DNA: TGTGCCAGTAGTACCCTGACAGAGAACTATGGCTACACCTTC. V gene TRBV19 combines with J gene TRBJ1-2; weak D call: TRBD1 (5 bases). Looked up from germline, CDR1 is LNHDA and CDR2 is SQIVND (reference sequence). This CDR3 is 14 amino acids long. The V end lost 4 bases, the J end lost 2 bases, and 11 bases lay between the germline ends.

CDR3 sequence: CASHRTGTYEQYV. The CDR3 DNA reads as TGTGCCAGCCATCGGACAGGGACCTACGAGCAGTACGTC. The V call is TRBV9, the J call TRBJ2-7; 8 nucleotides agree with TRBD1. Germline loops: CDR1 SGDLS, CDR2 YYNGEE. The CDR3 consists of 13 residues. The trim removed 7 bases at V and 2 bases at J, leaving 5 bases unmatched.

The chain joins TRBV5-8 to TRBJ1-5, with no clear D. This CDR3 contains 14 residues. Germline CDR1 reads SGHTS; CDR2 reads YDEGEE. Trimming took off 4 bases at V and 6 bases at J, with 14 bases between the two ends. The CDR3 loop reads CASSDEREGQPQHF. The CDR3 DNA reads TGTGCCAGCAGCGACGAAAGAGAGGGTCAGCCCCAGCATTTT.

V and J are TRBV5-6 and TRBJ2-1; no reliable D call. CDR1 is SGHDT, CDR2 YYEEEE, per germline. Trimming took off 0 bases at V and 9 bases at J, with 10 bases between the two ends. There are 13 residues in the CDR3. The CDR3 sequence is CASSLVRAPEQFF. For the CDR3, the DNA is TGTGCCAGCAGCTTGGTTCGTGCGCCTGAGCAGTTCTTC.